These 9 T cell receptor beta chains originate from one sample sequenced in a study of graft-versus-host responses after intestinal transplantation. Clones were sequenced by immunoSEQ multiplex PCR, and TCRdb holds only the in-frame ones, with some missing. The sample lists about 130,000 clones, around 90% occurring once. These receptors have no identified antigens. The sequencing here drew on unstimulated CD4+ T cells sorted from spleen or lymph node cells, taken before intestinal transplant. The receptors stem from a human donor who received an intestinal transplant.

The chain is built from TRBV6-6 and TRBJ1-2, with 8 bases lining up with TRBD1. The germline gives CDR1 MNHNY, CDR2 SVGAGI (reference sequence). The CDR3 runs 13 residues. The J segment lost 2 bases and the V segment lost 7 bases, leaving 3 bases of the junction unmatched. The CDR3 spells CASIGTGNYGYTF. In DNA form, the CDR3 reads TGTGCCAGCATTGGGACAGGAAACTATGGCTACACCTTC.

The chain links TRBV27 to TRBJ2-7; 13 bases are a match to TRBD2. Germline assignment: CDR1 MNHEY and CDR2 SMNVEV (reference sequence). This CDR3 has 17 amino acids. The V gene end was trimmed by 5 bases and the J gene end by 1 base; junction bases not matched to a gene: 8. CDR3 loop: CASSRRLAGGLSYEQYF. In nucleotides, the CDR3 is TGTGCCAGCAGTCGACGACTAGCGGGAGGTCTTTCCTACGAGCAGTACTTC.

The rearrangement joins TRBV25-1 to TRBJ2-7; D gene unclear. Germline CDR1 is MGHDK and CDR2 is SYGVNS. V was trimmed by 3 bases and J by 2 bases, leaving 5 bases between them. This CDR3 is 12 amino acids long. The CDR3: CASSEDPYEQYF. The DNA for the CDR3 is TGTGCCAGCAGTGAGGACCCCTACGAGCAGTACTTC.

The chain has TRBV5-1 and TRBJ2-7; D gene uncertain. The CDR3 contains 13 residues. Trimming took 4 bases from V and 7 from J, leaving 15 bases between them. Germline V CDR1 and CDR2: SGHRS, YFSETQ. CDR3 amino acids: CASSPAGAREQYF. For the CDR3, the DNA is TGCGCCAGCAGCCCGGCAGGAGCGAGGGAGCAGTACTTC.

This clone has more than one count but fewer than ten. V usage is TRBV5-5 and J usage is TRBJ1-3; D gene unclear. Germline-derived CDR1 and CDR2 are SGHKS and YYEKEE (reference sequence). This CDR3 comprises 15 residues. The V end lost 2 bases, the J end lost 2 bases, and 11 bases lay between the germline ends. The CDR3 protein is CASSLGGGTGNTIYF. CDR3 DNA: TGTGCCAGCAGCTTAGGAGGCGGGACTGGAAACACCATATATTTT.

This clone was picked up a small number of times. V and J are TRBV6-6 and TRBJ1-4, with 8 bases lining up with TRBD1. The CDR3 runs 15 residues. The germline V gene encodes CDR1 MNHNY and CDR2 SVGAGI (reference sequence). J gave up 8 bases and V 5 bases, and 10 bases lay outside the gene matches. CDR3 DNA: TGTGCCAGCAGTCCTCCAGGGGGCAGGGGGGAAAAACTGTTTTTT. Protein sequence: CASSPPGGRGEKLFF.

The chain employs TRBV28 and TRBJ2-7; possibly TRBD1 for D (6 bases). The length of the CDR3 is 12 residues. Per germline, CDR1 MDHEN and CDR2 SYDVKM. Trimming shortened V by 2 bases and J by 7 bases, and 9 bases separated the two germline ends. CDR3 amino acids: CASSLARGEQYF. The DNA of the CDR3 is TGTGCCAGCAGTTTAGCTAGGGGGGAGCAGTACTTC.

This clone was picked up one time. The rearrangement joins TRBV19 to TRBJ1-5; the D is unclear. Trimming removed 5 bases from V and 0 bases from J, with 11 bases in between. Germline CDR1 LNHDA, CDR2 SQIVND (reference sequence). CDR3 length equals 15 residues. The CDR3 coding sequence is TGTGCCAGTAGTCCCCGGGCGTTTAGCAATCAGCCCCAGCATTTT. This codes for CASSPRAFSNQPQHF.

V and J are TRBV19 and TRBJ1-2; no reliable D call. V gave up 2 bases and J gave up 4 bases, with 11 bases separating them. Germline V gene lookup returns CDR1 LNHDA and CDR2 SQIVND (reference sequence). This CDR3 contains 14 residues. The CDR3 sequence: CASSIIGDGYGYTF. The CDR3 DNA sequence: TGTGCCAGTAGTATAATCGGCGACGGCTATGGCTACACCTTC.